These 11 T cell receptor beta chains were sequenced from one sample in a study of cytomegalovirus exposure and HLA in healthy donors. 13 Jbeta primers and 60 Vbeta primers were used for the PCR. Method: immunoSEQ multiplex PCR; TCRdb's copy keeps in-frame clones and lacks some. Altogether approximately 120,000 clones are present, 65% to 80% being singletons, with the ten largest covering less than 15%. Sequenced material: PBMCs. The origin of the receptors is a woman aged 55-75 years in good health and CMV-seropositive.

The chain recombines TRBV19 with TRBJ2-4; TRBD1 matches at 8 bases. V shed 3 bases, J shed 7 bases, and the junction held 5 bases outside the gene matches. Germline V gene sequence: CDR1 LNHDA, CDR2 SQIVND (reference sequence). The CDR3 has 14 residues. CDR3 bases: TGTGCCAGTAGTATCCGGACAGGGATGAACATTCAGTACTTC. Protein: CASSIRTGMNIQYF.

The chain joins TRBV6-6 to TRBJ2-1; D remains ambiguous. In germline, CDR1 is MNHNY, CDR2 SVGAGI (reference sequence). The CDR3 contains 11 residues. V lost 6 bases to trimming and J lost 14 bases, with 14 bases between them. The CDR3 nucleotides read TGTGCCAGCAGCTCGGTTTCTAGTAAGTTCTTC. This codes for CASSSVSSKFF.

V is TRBV5-1 and J is TRBJ1-5; D possibly corresponds to TRBD1 (6 bases). Trimming took off 0 bases at V and 7 bases at J, with 14 bases between the two ends. The CDR3 runs to 15 residues. Germline V gene data show CDR1 as SGHRS and CDR2 as YFSETQ. CDR3 amino acids: CASSLDTGSGQPQHF. The CDR3 DNA reads TGCGCCAGCAGCTTGGATACAGGGTCGGGGCAGCCCCAGCATTTT.

This rearrangement joins TRBV29-1 to TRBJ1-4; 7 nucleotides match TRBD1. The CDR3 is made up of 15 amino acids. J lost 0 bases, V lost 5 bases, and 6 bases had no gene match. Germline CDR1 and CDR2: SQVTM and ANQGSEA. The CDR3 loop is CSVRDRETTNEKLFF. The DNA for the CDR3 is TGCAGCGTTAGAGACAGGGAGACAACTAATGAAAAACTGTTTTTT. Drawing the rest from reference TRBV29-1 and TRBJ1-4, the complete variable domain is SAVISQKPSRDICQRGTSLTIQCQVDSQVTMMFWYRQQPGQSLTLIATANQGSEATYESGFVIDKFPISRPNLTFSTLTVSNMSPEDSSIYLCSVRDRETTNEKLFFGSGTQLSVL.

V usage is TRBV4-2 and J usage is TRBJ2-5; D may be TRBD2 (7 bases). The CDR3 is 15 amino acids. V gave up 0 bases and J gave up 5 bases, with 13 bases separating them. Germline V gives CDR1 LGHNA, CDR2 YNFKEQ. CDR3 amino acids: CASSQDREGGETQYF. In DNA form, the CDR3 reads TGTGCCAGCAGCCAAGATAGGGAGGGGGGGGAGACCCAGTACTTC.

This clone was seen only a few times. The J gene is TRBJ1-3, the V gene TRBV10-3; the match to TRBD1 covers 11 bases. The CDR3 length is 15 residues. The V segment lost 8 bases and the J segment 6 bases; nucleotides outside the gene matches: 9. Germline-derived CDR1 and CDR2 are ENHRY and SYGVKD. Here the CDR3 reads CAIAPQGQGENTIYF. For the CDR3, the DNA is TGTGCCATCGCACCCCAGGGACAGGGGGAAAACACCATATATTTT.

The chain uses TRBV19 and TRBJ1-5; possibly TRBD1 for D (5 bases). V was trimmed by 6 bases and J by 4 bases, leaving 13 bases between them. The CDR3 has 14 amino acids. CDR1 is LNHDA, CDR2 SQIVND, per germline (reference sequence). CDR3 bases: TGTGCCAGTAGATCCCCGGGGGGGAATCAGCCCCAGCATTTT. Residues: CASRSPGGNQPQHF.

This clone was found once. The chain carries TRBV6-5 and TRBJ1-3; D gene uncertain. CDR3 size: 12 residues. The V gene's germline CDR1 is MNHEY and CDR2 SVGAGI. Trimming cost V 6 bases and J 0 bases, with 3 bases left between them. This chain's CDR3 is CASSGSGNTIYF. The DNA of the CDR3 is TGTGCCAGCAGCGGCTCTGGAAACACCATATATTTT.

The V gene is TRBV5-6, the J gene TRBJ1-5, with D possibly TRBD1 on 5 matching bases. Trimming cost V 4 bases and J 6 bases, with 8 bases left between them. Germline V gene sequence: CDR1 SGHDT, CDR2 YYEEEE. The CDR3 spans 12 residues. Here the CDR3 DNA reads TGTGCCAGCAGCATAGGGGTTCAGCCCCAGCATTTT. Translation: CASSIGVQPQHF.

This chain uses TRBV4-3 with TRBJ1-3; TRBD1 matches 8 bases. The length of the CDR3 is 16 residues. Germline V CDR1 and CDR2: LGHNA, YSLEER. Germline trimming cut 2 bases from V and 3 bases from J; bases unmatched to any gene: 6. The CDR3 loop is CASSQQGAVGGNTIYF. CDR3 nucleotide sequence: TGCGCCAGCAGCCAACAGGGGGCGGTGGGTGGAAACACCATATATTTT.

The chain carries TRBV7-6 and TRBJ2-2; the D is unclear. With 5 bases removed from V and 6 bases from J, the gap between germline ends came to 13 bases. Germline loops: CDR1 SGHVS, CDR2 FNYEAQ. CDR3 length: 14 residues. The CDR3 reads CASSLFEDSGELFF. The CDR3 DNA reads as TGTGCCAGCAGCCTCTTTGAGGATTCCGGGGAGCTGTTTTTT.